The 17 T cell receptor beta chains listed next were all sequenced from one sample in a study of PD-1 blockade in classical Hodgkin lymphoma. Every patient was affected by relapse after autologous stem cell transplantation, while exposure to brentuximab vedotin was not uniform. The assay was immunoSEQ multiplex PCR, and TCRdb's table has in-frame clones only and misses some. The sample has some 63,000 clones; under 95% are singletons. The sample here was peripheral blood mononuclear cells (PBMCs), taken at baseline. The receptors were gathered from a human donor with classical Hodgkin lymphoma.

This clone came up once. The chain employs TRBV18 and TRBJ1-5; 8 nucleotides agree with TRBD1. Germline CDR1 KGHSH, CDR2 LQKENI. J lost 6 bases, V lost 3 bases, and 7 bases had no gene match. The CDR3 is made up of 15 amino acids. The CDR3 region has the DNA TGTGCCAGCTCACCGCTCAGGGGGCTTGGTCAGCCCCAGCATTTT. As protein: CASSPLRGLGQPQHF.

The chain employs TRBV7-3 and TRBJ2-5, with D possibly being TRBD1 (5 bases). Germline CDR1 is SGHTA and CDR2 is FQGTGA. The CDR3 runs 13 residues. The V end lost 3 bases, the J end lost 3 bases, and 8 bases lay between the germline ends. The CDR3 loop is CASSFSREETQYF. DNA of the CDR3: TGTGCCAGCAGCTTCTCCAGGGAAGAGACCCAGTACTTC.

The chain carries TRBV13 and TRBJ2-5, with 7 bases aligning to TRBD1. The germline V gene has CDR1 PRHDT and CDR2 FYEKMQ (reference sequence). V trimming: 0 bases; J trimming: 5 bases; junction bases outside the gene matches: 6. CDR3 length equals 15 residues. The CDR3 is CASSLGLGGGETQYF. DNA for the CDR3: TGTGCCAGCAGCTTAGGCCTAGGGGGCGGGGAGACCCAGTACTTC.

The rearrangement links TRBV7-6 to TRBJ2-3; D is perhaps TRBD1 (5 bases). The CDR3 is made up of 14 amino acids. The V and J ends lost 4 bases and 2 bases respectively, with 10 bases between them. Germline V gene data show CDR1 as SGHVS and CDR2 as FNYEAQ. CDR3 protein: CASSSLGHTDTQYF. The CDR3 region has the DNA TGTGCCAGCAGCTCCCTAGGACACACAGATACGCAGTATTTT.

V and J are TRBV28 and TRBJ2-4; D gene ambiguous. Trimming removed 6 bases from V and 2 bases from J, with 8 bases in between. The CDR3 runs 13 residues. Germline V CDR1 and CDR2: MDHEN, SYDVKM. In nucleotides, the CDR3 is TGTGCCAGCAGCTTTCCATCCAAAAACATTCAGTACTTC. Encoded protein: CASSFPSKNIQYF.

The J gene is TRBJ2-7, the V gene TRBV5-1; 8 nucleotides align to TRBD1. After removal of 1 base from V and 0 bases from J, the junction contained 6 bases not matched to a gene. The CDR3 spans 16 residues. CDR1 SGHRS and CDR2 YFSETQ come from the germline V gene. The CDR3 is CASSLRSGQGSYEQYF. CDR3 DNA: TGCGCCAGCAGCTTGAGGAGTGGACAGGGCTCCTACGAGCAGTACTTC.

The gene calls are TRBV5-1 and TRBJ2-2; D is possibly TRBD1 or TRBD2 (5 bases each). The length of the CDR3 is 15 residues. With 4 bases removed from V and 4 bases from J, the gap between germline ends came to 14 bases. Germline-derived CDR1 and CDR2 are SGHRS and YFSETQ. In DNA, the CDR3 is TGCGCCAGCAGCGAGGTCCAGGGAGTCACCGGGGAGCTGTTTTTT. Protein: CASSEVQGVTGELFF.

The chain is built from TRBV19 and TRBJ2-3; the match to TRBD2 covers 9 bases. The ends lost 6 bases at V and 3 bases at J; junction bases unmatched: 7. The CDR3 loop spans 15 amino acids. Germline CDR1 reads LNHDA; CDR2 reads SQIVND (reference sequence). The CDR3 DNA sequence: TGTGCCAGTAGAGTGAGCCTAGCGGGAACAGATACGCAGTATTTT. Protein product: CASRVSLAGTDTQYF.

This clone was recorded only once. DNA of the CDR3: TGTGCCAGCAGACCTAGCGGGGGGGCCGTAGAGACCCAGTACTTC. As protein: CASRPSGGAVETQYF. The V call is TRBV2, the J call TRBJ2-5; TRBD2 agrees at 12 bases. Germline CDR1 SNHLY, CDR2 FYNNEI. CDR3 length: 15 residues. V gave up 6 bases and J gave up 4 bases; unmatched junction bases: 6.

Regarding this clone: Sequence at one end of the junction differs from germline and may be a read error. The chain uses TRBV2 and TRBJ2-2; 8 bases map to TRBD2. The CDR3 spans 13 residues. Germline CDR1 reads SNHLY; CDR2 reads FYNNEI. The DNA for the CDR3 is TGTGCCAGCAAATGGGAAGCGGGGGATAGAATCACCTTT. Its translation is CASKWEAGDRITF.

This chain uses TRBV5-1 with TRBJ1-1, with 9 bases that match TRBD1. This CDR3 is built from 17 residues. The J segment lost 5 bases and the V segment lost 1 base, leaving 12 bases of the junction unmatched. From germline, CDR1 is SGHRS and CDR2 YFSETQ. CDR3 loop: CASSLPPPTGGNTEAFF. The DNA for the CDR3 is TGCGCCAGCAGCTTGCCCCCCCCCACAGGGGGCAATACTGAAGCTTTCTTT.

This clone was detected only once. The genes are TRBV4-1 and TRBJ2-4; D not certain. CDR1 and CDR2 from the germline V gene are MGHRA and YSYEKL. CDR3 length: 16 residues. Trimming removed 1 base from V and 0 bases from J, with 10 bases in between. Here the CDR3 reads CASSQGQTLAKNIQYF. CDR3 bases: TGCGCCAGCAGCCAAGGTCAGACCCTAGCCAAAAACATTCAGTACTTC.

V is TRBV5-4 and J is TRBJ2-1; D is unclear. This CDR3 is 17 amino acids long. Germline CDR1 is SGHNT and CDR2 is YYREEE (reference sequence). V was shortened by 1 base and J by 6 bases, with 20 bases between the two germline ends. CDR3 DNA: TGTGCCAGCAGCTTGAACCCAGTGGTCGGCTCGCGCAATGAGCAGTTCTTC. Its protein is CASSLNPVVGSRNEQFF.

This clone has a single count. This chain links TRBV10-3 with TRBJ1-2; D is uncertain. CDR3 size: 12 residues. Germline CDR1 is ENHRY and CDR2 is SYGVKD. V lost 2 bases and J 12 bases, leaving 13 bases between the germline ends. CDR3: CAISEAGSPDTF. As DNA, the CDR3 is TGTGCCATCAGTGAGGCCGGCAGCCCGGACACCTTC.

A note on this clone: Other DNA sequences of this sample code for an identical CDR3. The chain has TRBV18 and TRBJ1-1; D is unresolved. Germline CDR1 KGHSH, CDR2 LQKENI. This CDR3 spans 13 amino acids. V gave up 3 bases and J gave up 0 bases, with 5 bases separating them. CDR3 protein: CASSPAMNTEAFF. DNA of the CDR3: TGTGCCAGCTCACCCGCAATGAACACTGAAGCTTTCTTT.

The chain carries TRBV6-1 and TRBJ2-2; D not certain. The CDR3 spans 15 residues. CDR1 is MNHNS, CDR2 SASEGT, per germline. V shed 4 bases and J shed 0 bases, with 9 bases lying between them. The CDR3 sequence: CASSVSLPNTGELFF. The DNA of the CDR3 is TGTGCCAGCAGTGTTTCACTACCGAACACCGGGGAGCTGTTTTTT.

The chain is built from TRBV28 and TRBJ2-7; tentatively, D is TRBD2 (6 bases). V was pared by 2 bases and J by 0 bases, with 14 bases between. The CDR3 contains 16 residues. Germline CDR1 and CDR2: MDHEN and SYDVKM. This CDR3 is CASSLERADFSYEQYF. In nucleotides, the CDR3 is TGTGCCAGCAGTTTAGAGCGGGCGGACTTCTCCTACGAGCAGTACTTC.